Described below is a single TCR beta chain sequence and its context. Its matching antigen is unknown. These data originate in a study of T cell repertoires in cytomegalovirus infection. General study findings and limits: HLA-C-restricted CMV-specific TCR beta clonotypes were dominant in the ex vivo response.

The CDR3 contains 15 residues. Germline-derived CDR1 and CDR2 are LNHDA and SQIVND (reference sequence). J lost 6 bases, V lost 1 base, and 8 bases had no gene match. A single record per CDR3 protein comes from TCRdb applying MiXCR to the reads. The sample holds approximately 260,000 distinct CDR3 sequences, about 18% seen once. The chain combines TRBV19 with TRBJ1-2, with TRBD1 matching 7 bases. The specimen was CD8+ T cells from PBMCs. The receptor comes from a human donor in good health (CMV status not recorded). Some clones in this sample may be carry-over from other donors' samples. The CDR3 loop reads CASSIVIPGTDGYTF. In nucleotides, the CDR3 is TGTGCCAGTAGTATAGTAATTCCCGGGACAGATGGCTACACCTTC. Full variable domain (remainder filled in from reference TRBV19 and TRBJ1-2): DGGITQSPKYLFRKEGQNVTLSCEQNLNHDAMYWYRQDPGQGLRLIYYSQIVNDFQKGDIAEGYSVSREKKESFPLTVTSAQKNPTAFYLCASSIVIPGTDGYTFGSGTRLTVV.